The rows below give T cell receptor beta chains drawn from one sample of a study of cytomegalovirus exposure and HLA in healthy donors. Produced via immunoSEQ multiplex PCR; TCRdb's table is partial and in-frame only. The table records some 110,000 clones, 65% to 90% of them present only once. The material sequenced was PBMCs. All receptors derive from a woman aged 30 to 39 in good health and CMV-seronegative. Each CDR3 is given with its conserved first and last residue. Fields, in order: CDR3 protein, CDR3 DNA, D gene, J gene, V gene, clone size. A D gene is named only where the DNA matches it firmly. Expanded clones are given a class, and other clones once, few, many or no size at all.

CDR3 protein: CASGPSGRAYEQYF
CDR3 DNA: TGTGCCAGCGGACCTAGCGGGAGAGCCTACGAGCAGTACTTC
D gene: TRBD2
J gene: TRBJ2-7
V gene: TRBV28
clone size: once

CDR3 protein: CASSLVAGGRDEQFF
CDR3 DNA: TGTGCCAGCAGTCTCGTAGCGGGAGGGCGGGATGAGCAGTTCTTC
D gene: TRBD2
J gene: TRBJ2-1
V gene: TRBV6-5
clone size: once

CDR3 protein: CASSLSRAGSDTQYF
CDR3 DNA: TGTGCCAGCAGCTTATCCCGAGCGGGATCAGATACGCAGTATTTT
D gene: TRBD2
J gene: TRBJ2-3
V gene: TRBV7-9
clone size: NA

CDR3 protein: CASSVAGPNTGELFF
CDR3 DNA: TGTGCCAGCAGTGTCGCGGGCCCGAACACCGGGGAGCTGTTTTTT
D gene: NA
J gene: TRBJ2-2
V gene: TRBV2
clone size: NA

CDR3 protein: CASSLGTSGTYEQYF
CDR3 DNA: TGTGCCAGCAGCTTAGGGACTAGCGGAACCTACGAGCAGTACTTC
D gene: TRBD2
J gene: TRBJ2-7
V gene: TRBV5-4
clone size: NA

CDR3 protein: CASSPEGTAYGYTF
CDR3 DNA: TGCGCCAGCAGCCCGGAGGGGACTGCCTATGGCTACACCTTC
D gene: NA
J gene: TRBJ1-2
V gene: TRBV5-1
clone size: NA

CDR3 protein: CASSQTGGQETQYF
CDR3 DNA: TGTGCCAGCTCACAAACGGGGGGCCAAGAGACCCAGTACTTC
D gene: TRBD2
J gene: TRBJ2-5
V gene: TRBV18
clone size: NA

CDR3 protein: CASSLRFASGRAYNEQFF
CDR3 DNA: TGTGCCAGCAGCTTAAGGTTCGCTAGCGGGAGGGCCTACAATGAGCAGTTCTTC
D gene: TRBD2
J gene: TRBJ2-1
V gene: TRBV7-2
clone size: NA

CDR3 protein: CASKGHLITGTSGNEQFF
CDR3 DNA: TGTGCCAGCAAAGGACATTTGATAACCGGGACTAGCGGCAATGAGCAGTTCTTC
D gene: TRBD2
J gene: TRBJ2-1
V gene: TRBV7-8
clone size: NA

CDR3 protein: CASRTGTPNYGYTF
CDR3 DNA: TGTGCCAGTAGGACGGGGACTCCTAACTATGGCTACACCTTC
D gene: NA
J gene: TRBJ1-2
V gene: TRBV19
clone size: NA

CDR3 protein: CASSPGAYNEQFF
CDR3 DNA: TGCGCCAGCAGCCCCGGTGCTTACAATGAGCAGTTCTTC
D gene: NA
J gene: TRBJ2-1
V gene: TRBV5-1
clone size: NA

CDR3 protein: CASSPPLESGEQFF
CDR3 DNA: TGTGCCAGTAGTCCACCCCTGGAGAGCGGCGAGCAGTTCTTC
D gene: NA
J gene: TRBJ2-1
V gene: TRBV19
clone size: NA

CDR3 protein: CASSAGTSGSGANTGELFF
CDR3 DNA: TGTGCCAGCAGCGCCGGGACTAGCGGATCCGGAGCGAACACCGGGGAGCTGTTTTTT
D gene: TRBD2
J gene: TRBJ2-2
V gene: TRBV2
clone size: NA

CDR3 protein: CASSFGRVGGYTF
CDR3 DNA: TGTGCCAGCAGTTTCGGCAGGGTGGGAGGCTACACCTTC
D gene: NA
J gene: TRBJ1-2
V gene: TRBV28
clone size: once

CDR3 protein: CASSSPAGVRTDTQYF
CDR3 DNA: TGTGCCAGCAGCTCCCCCGCAGGGGTGAGGACAGATACGCAGTATTTT
D gene: NA
J gene: TRBJ2-3
V gene: TRBV7-2
clone size: NA

CDR3 protein: CASSASGQGISYEQYF
CDR3 DNA: TGTGCCAGCAGTGCCTCGGGACAGGGGATCTCCTACGAGCAGTACTTC
D gene: TRBD1
J gene: TRBJ2-7
V gene: TRBV28
clone size: few

CDR3 protein: CASSSPEEDEQYF
CDR3 DNA: TGTGCCAGCAGCTCCCCGGAGGAGGACGAGCAGTACTTC
D gene: NA
J gene: TRBJ2-7
V gene: TRBV7-9
clone size: NA

CDR3 protein: CASSEVKGGGYTF
CDR3 DNA: TGTGCCAGCAGTGAGGTAAAGGGAGGCGGCTACACCTTC
D gene: NA
J gene: TRBJ1-2
V gene: TRBV25-1
clone size: once

CDR3 protein: CASSPRLANSYNEQFF
CDR3 DNA: TGTGCCAGCTCACCGAGACTAGCGAATTCCTACAATGAGCAGTTCTTC
D gene: TRBD2
J gene: TRBJ2-1
V gene: TRBV18
clone size: NA

CDR3 protein: CASSSLENQPQHF
CDR3 DNA: TGTGCCAGCAGCTCTTTAGAGAATCAGCCCCAGCATTTT
D gene: NA
J gene: TRBJ1-5
V gene: TRBV27
clone size: NA

CDR3 protein: CASSRQGAYEQFF
CDR3 DNA: TGTGCCAGCAGCCGTCAGGGGGCATATGAGCAGTTCTTC
D gene: TRBD1
J gene: TRBJ2-1
V gene: TRBV27
clone size: NA

CDR3 protein: CSSSPSTDTQYF
CDR3 DNA: TGTTCCAGCAGCCCTAGCACAGATACGCAGTATTTT
D gene: NA
J gene: TRBJ2-3
V gene: TRBV7-9
clone size: NA